This T cell receptor (beta chain) was captured in a study of radiotherapy plus CTLA-4 blockade in lung cancer. Study at large: Objective responses emerged in 18% of patients, and about 30% attained disease control. Regarding the study as a whole: Once radiotherapy plus ipilimumab had been given, TCR clones derived from tumor expanded in blood.

Those patients who had chemo-refractory metastatic non-small-cell lung cancer were given focal radiation along with CTLA-4 blockade through ipilimumab. The data were produced by immunoSEQ multiplex PCR, yet TCRdb's version contains in-frame clones alone and is incomplete. The data show roughly 50,000 clones, with around nine tenths seen just once and 7.8% held by the top ten. The V end was cut by 3 bases, the J end by 6 bases, with 12 bases between. This CDR3 has 13 amino acids. Germline CDR1 MNHNS, CDR2 SASEGT. Notes on this clone: As yet, its antigen is unknown.

The receptor's source is a human donor with non-small cell lung cancer whose response to radiotherapy plus ipilimumab could not be evaluated. The source was peripheral blood, collected from a patient treated with radiotherapy plus ipilimumab. J is TRBJ2-7 and V is TRBV6-1; D unresolved. The CDR3 loop is CASSDSWQAEQYF. CDR3 bases: TGTGCCAGCAGTGATTCCTGGCAGGCCGAGCAGTACTTC.